Detailed here is one TCR beta chain. As yet, its antigen is unknown. Individual cDNA molecules in this library carried unique molecular identifiers. A single record per CDR3 protein comes from TCRdb applying MiXCR to the RACE reads. The sample records about 51,000 distinct CDR3 sequences, 9.4% being singletons. This entry comes from a study of human T cells and chemical hapten exposure. Study-wide results and caveats: In the PT1 data, expanded TCR counts showed a positive correlation with patch test score.

From germline, CDR1 is MDHEN and CDR2 SYDVKM. The CDR3 extends over 17 amino acids. J gave up 2 bases and V 5 bases, and 13 bases lay outside the gene matches. Time point of the sample: pre-sensitization, week 0. Treatment described: therapeutic diphenylcyclopropenone sensitization with weekly scalp DPC. Total RNA came from unfractionated whole blood. The chain employs TRBV28 and TRBJ2-7; 9 bases map to TRBD1. The starting material was whole blood, obtained in connection with sensitization to the hapten diphenylcyclopropenone (DPC). The TCR was taken from a middle-aged woman with alopecia areata. Some clones in this sample may be carry-over from other donors' samples. CDR3 coding DNA: TGTGCCAGCAGTCAAGAATGGGACAGGGAAGAACCCTACGAGCAGTACTTC. As protein: CASSQEWDREEPYEQYF.